A selection of T cell receptor beta chains follows, all from one sample in a study of shared clonotypes between healthy human individuals. This table comes from immunoSEQ multiplex PCR, and its TCRdb copy is limited to in-frame clones, with some not included. The repertoire holds approximately 2.1 million clones, with approximately 95% as singletons. Material: naive CD4+ T cells from PBMCs. These receptors all stem from a man between 18 and 35 years old in good health. Some clones in this sample may be carry-over from other donors' samples. The CDR3 runs from the conserved cysteine through the conserved F or W. A D gene is named only where the DNA matches it firmly. A row's size may be missing; if present it is once, few, many or a size class.

cdr3_nt: TGCGCCAGCAGCTGGACGGGGTTGGGCGCTGAAGCTTTCTTT
cdr3_aa: CASSWTGLGAEAFF
j_call: TRBJ1-1
clone_size: -
v_call: TRBV5-1
d_call: -

cdr3_nt: TGTGCCAGCAGCTTAGCAGGGTCGAACATTCAGTACTTC
cdr3_aa: CASSLAGSNIQYF
j_call: TRBJ2-4
clone_size: -
v_call: TRBV7-9
d_call: -

cdr3_nt: TGTGCCAGTAGTATGGAAGGGGGTCGAGGGCGACTGTTTTTT
cdr3_aa: CASSMEGGRGRLFF
j_call: TRBJ1-4
clone_size: -
v_call: TRBV19
d_call: -

cdr3_nt: TGTGCCAGCAGTCCTAGCTTTGGGGGAGGTTCGCAGTTCTTC
cdr3_aa: CASSPSFGGGSQFF
j_call: TRBJ2-1
clone_size: once
v_call: TRBV27
d_call: -

cdr3_nt: TGTGCCAGCAGCTCCTACCCCATGGACTCTGGGGCCAACGTCCTGACTTTC
cdr3_aa: CASSSYPMDSGANVLTF
j_call: TRBJ2-6
clone_size: -
v_call: TRBV7-7
d_call: -

cdr3_nt: TGTGCCAGCAGCTTGAGGCTAAAAGAGCCCCAGCATTTT
cdr3_aa: CASSLRLKEPQHF
j_call: TRBJ1-5
clone_size: once
v_call: TRBV7-2
d_call: -

cdr3_nt: TGTGCCAGCAGCTCCGAGTACAGGGACTTGCGGCGAAAACTGTTTTTT
cdr3_aa: CASSSEYRDLRRKLFF
j_call: TRBJ1-4
clone_size: -
v_call: TRBV7-8
d_call: -

cdr3_nt: TGTGCCAGCAGCTTGTGGCAGGGTGCGGGGACCCAGTACTTC
cdr3_aa: CASSLWQGAGTQYF
j_call: TRBJ2-5
clone_size: -
v_call: TRBV5-8
d_call: -

cdr3_nt: TGCGCCAGCAGCCAAGACCACGGACAGGCCTCCTACGAGCAGTACTTC
cdr3_aa: CASSQDHGQASYEQYF
j_call: TRBJ2-7
clone_size: -
v_call: TRBV4-1
d_call: TRBD1

cdr3_nt: TGTGCCAGCAGCCGTCGAGAGGGTATCACTGAAGCTTTCTTT
cdr3_aa: CASSRREGITEAFF
j_call: TRBJ1-1
clone_size: -
v_call: TRBV5-6
d_call: -

cdr3_nt: TGTGCCAGCAGCTTACTAGCGGGGGACAATGAGCAGTTCTTC
cdr3_aa: CASSLLAGDNEQFF
j_call: TRBJ2-1
clone_size: -
v_call: TRBV7-3
d_call: TRBD2

cdr3_nt: TGTGCCAGCAGGGTCGGCACTGAAGCTTTCTTT
cdr3_aa: CASRVGTEAFF
j_call: TRBJ1-1
clone_size: -
v_call: TRBV6-5
d_call: -

cdr3_nt: TGTGCCAGCAGCTTCGGTACAGGGCAGTATTTT
cdr3_aa: CASSFGTGQYF
j_call: TRBJ2-3
clone_size: -
v_call: TRBV7-3
d_call: -

cdr3_nt: TGTGCCAGCTCACGGGGTTCAGCGGGAAGTGTCTACGAGCAGTACTTC
cdr3_aa: CASSRGSAGSVYEQYF
j_call: TRBJ2-7
clone_size: -
v_call: TRBV18
d_call: TRBD2

cdr3_nt: TGCAGCGTTCGGGAGGGACAGGGAAGCGCAGATACGCAGTATTTT
cdr3_aa: CSVREGQGSADTQYF
j_call: TRBJ2-3
clone_size: -
v_call: TRBV29-1
d_call: -

cdr3_nt: TGTGCCAGCAGCTTTCTTAGCGGGAGTAGCTACACCGGGGAGCTGTTTTTT
cdr3_aa: CASSFLSGSSYTGELFF
j_call: TRBJ2-2
clone_size: -
v_call: TRBV7-2
d_call: TRBD2

cdr3_nt: TGTGCCAGCAGCACGGGGTCTCGGGAGACCCAGTACTTC
cdr3_aa: CASSTGSRETQYF
j_call: TRBJ2-5
clone_size: -
v_call: TRBV5-5
d_call: -

cdr3_nt: TGTGCCAGCAGTTCGAACACCGGGACTAGAGGCGAGCAGTACTTC
cdr3_aa: CASSSNTGTRGEQYF
j_call: TRBJ2-7
clone_size: -
v_call: TRBV27
d_call: TRBD2

cdr3_nt: TGTGCCAGCTCACCACTAGCGGGCGTGGCCTCCTACAATGAGCAGTTCTTC
cdr3_aa: CASSPLAGVASYNEQFF
j_call: TRBJ2-1
clone_size: -
v_call: TRBV18
d_call: TRBD2

cdr3_nt: TGTGCCAGCTCACCCCGGACAGGGGCGACCTACGAGCAGTACTTC
cdr3_aa: CASSPRTGATYEQYF
j_call: TRBJ2-7
clone_size: -
v_call: TRBV18
d_call: TRBD1

cdr3_nt: TGTGCCAGCAGCTTAGTGCGGGAGAACACTGAAGCTTTCTTT
cdr3_aa: CASSLVRENTEAFF
j_call: TRBJ1-1
clone_size: -
v_call: TRBV7-8
d_call: -

cdr3_nt: TGTGCCAGCAGCAGGGACAGGCTTTACTATGGCTACACCTTC
cdr3_aa: CASSRDRLYYGYTF
j_call: TRBJ1-2
clone_size: -
v_call: TRBV5-6
d_call: TRBD1

cdr3_nt: TGCAGCGTTGCTGGAAGGGCTCAAGAGACCCAGTACTTC
cdr3_aa: CSVAGRAQETQYF
j_call: TRBJ2-5
clone_size: -
v_call: TRBV29-1
d_call: -

cdr3_nt: TGCGCCAGCAGCTTGGGGACAGGAGGGAACACTGAAGCTTTCTTT
cdr3_aa: CASSLGTGGNTEAFF
j_call: TRBJ1-1
clone_size: -
v_call: TRBV5-1
d_call: TRBD1

cdr3_nt: TGCGCCAGCAGCTCCCCGGGACTAGCAACCGATACGCAGTATTTT
cdr3_aa: CASSSPGLATDTQYF
j_call: TRBJ2-3
clone_size: -
v_call: TRBV5-1
d_call: TRBD2

cdr3_nt: TGTGCCAGCAGCTTAGTCAGTCACAATGAGCAGTTCTTC
cdr3_aa: CASSLVSHNEQFF
j_call: TRBJ2-1
clone_size: -
v_call: TRBV7-3
d_call: -

cdr3_nt: TGCGCCAGCAGCTTGGACATAGCCGAGCAGTACTTC
cdr3_aa: CASSLDIAEQYF
j_call: TRBJ2-7
clone_size: -
v_call: TRBV5-1
d_call: -

cdr3_nt: TGTGCCACCAGGCCGGGACAGGGGGCGTGGCAGCCCCAGCATTTT
cdr3_aa: CATRPGQGAWQPQHF
j_call: TRBJ1-5
clone_size: -
v_call: TRBV15
d_call: TRBD1

cdr3_nt: TGTGCCAGCAGCCTCCGGGACCACCCTCTGGACACCGGGGAGCTGTTTTTT
cdr3_aa: CASSLRDHPLDTGELFF
j_call: TRBJ2-2
clone_size: -
v_call: TRBV21-1
d_call: -

cdr3_nt: TGTGCCAGCAGTTACTCGGGGACAGGGGGAGGCTACACCTTC
cdr3_aa: CASSYSGTGGGYTF
j_call: TRBJ1-2
clone_size: -
v_call: TRBV6-5
d_call: TRBD1

cdr3_nt: TGTGCCAGCAGTCCGGGACAGGGGAATTCACCCCTCCACTTT
cdr3_aa: CASSPGQGNSPLHF
j_call: TRBJ1-6
clone_size: -
v_call: TRBV5-6
d_call: TRBD1

cdr3_nt: TGTGCCAGCAGTGGTATACCACCTCCCCCCTACGAGCAGTACTTC
cdr3_aa: CASSGIPPPPYEQYF
j_call: TRBJ2-7
clone_size: -
v_call: TRBV27
d_call: -

cdr3_nt: TGCGCCAGCAGCTTGACTACAGGAGCCTATGGCTACACCTTC
cdr3_aa: CASSLTTGAYGYTF
j_call: TRBJ1-2
clone_size: -
v_call: TRBV5-1
d_call: -

cdr3_nt: TGTGCCAGCAGCCTGAAATACGAGCAGTACTTC
cdr3_aa: CASSLKYEQYF
j_call: TRBJ2-7
clone_size: -
v_call: TRBV28
d_call: -